These T cell receptor beta chains were read from a single sample in a study of blood T cells in healthy people across ages. A single record per CDR3 protein comes from TCRdb applying MiXCR to the 5' RACE reads. The sample consists of some 1,800,000 distinct CDR3 sequences, approximately 39% of them appearing once. Sequences were obtained from blood. All receptors come from a human donor in good health. Both conserved end residues are part of each CDR3. A D gene is named only where the DNA matches it firmly. Expanded clones are given a class, and other clones once, few, many or no size at all.

NA	TRBV7-2	NA	TRBJ2-3	CASSLSRGDLTDTQYF	TGTGCCAGCAGCCTTAGCAGGGGGGATCTCACAGATACGCAGTATTTT
NA	TRBV5-1	NA	TRBJ2-7	CASSPDGDGAYEQYF	TGCGCCAGCAGCCCCGACGGGGATGGGGCCTACGAGCAGTACTTC
NA	TRBV4-1	NA	TRBJ1-5	CASSQETALGNQPQHF	TGCGCCAGCAGCCAAGAAACGGCTCTGGGCAATCAGCCCCAGCATTTT
TRBD2	TRBV7-9	NA	TRBJ2-3	CASSFPSGKPDTQYF	TGTGCCAGCAGCTTCCCTAGCGGGAAACCAGATACGCAGTATTTT
NA	TRBV9	NA	TRBJ1-4	CASSSSPGQKLFF	TGTGCCAGCAGCTCATCCCCAGGGCAGAAACTGTTTTTT
TRBD2	TRBV9	few	TRBJ2-7	CASSDTGGGSYEQYF	TGTGCCAGCAGTGACACTGGCGGGGGGAGCTACGAGCAGTACTTC
TRBD2	TRBV12-3/TRBV12-4	NA	TRBJ2-5	CASSFQRGGHETQYF	TGTGCCAGCAGTTTTCAGCGGGGGGGCCATGAGACCCAGTACTTC
NA	TRBV4-3	NA	TRBJ1-4	CASSPRQAPNEKLFF	TGCGCCAGCAGCCCCCGACAGGCGCCTAATGAAAAACTGTTTTTT
NA	TRBV20-1	many	TRBJ2-6	CSARDRGSGANVLTF	TGCAGTGCTAGAGATCGGGGGTCTGGGGCCAACGTCCTGACTTTC
NA	TRBV6-6	once	TRBJ1-1	CASSPRQVLSRAFF	TGTGCCAGCAGTCCACGACAGGTTCTCTCGCGGGCTTTCTTT
NA	TRBV9	NA	TRBJ2-3	CAGSPRYLDTQYF	TGTGCCGGCAGCCCACGGTACTTGGATACGCAGTATTTT
NA	TRBV27	NA	TRBJ1-2	CASTHGPSYGYTF	TGTGCCTCCACACATGGGCCGTCGTATGGCTACACCTTC
TRBD1	TRBV20-1	once	TRBJ2-4	CSAGPGQGAKNIQYF	TGCAGTGCTGGCCCGGGACAGGGGGCCAAAAACATTCAGTACTTC
TRBD1	TRBV7-7	NA	TRBJ2-1	CASSSIQGNEQFF	TGTGCCAGCAGCTCCATACAGGGGAATGAGCAGTTCTTC
TRBD1	TRBV20-1	NA	TRBJ1-1	CSATSTGDTEAFF	TGCAGTGCTACGTCGACAGGGGACACTGAAGCTTTCTTT
NA	TRBV5-1	few	TRBJ1-6	CASSAGTAAYNSPLHF	TGCGCCAGCAGCGCAGGGACGGCTGCGTATAATTCACCCCTCCACTTT
NA	TRBV5-1	NA	TRBJ2-2	CASSLDSAYGELFF	TGCGCCAGCAGCTTGGACTCGGCGTACGGGGAGCTGTTTTTT
NA	TRBV20-1	NA	TRBJ2-5	CSVRRGLFETQYF	TGCAGTGTAAGGAGGGGCCTATTTGAGACCCAGTACTTC
NA	TRBV6-2/TRBV6-3	NA	TRBJ1-1	CASSSLPDRLNTEAFF	TGTGCCAGCAGTTCCCTCCCGGACAGATTGAACACTGAAGCTTTCTTT
TRBD2	TRBV29-1	NA	TRBJ2-1	CSVEISGRGNEQFF	TGCAGCGTTGAAATTAGCGGGAGGGGTAATGAGCAGTTCTTC
NA	TRBV7-2	NA	TRBJ2-5	CASLRGVAETQYF	TGTGCCAGCCTCAGGGGTGTTGCGGAGACCCAGTACTTC
TRBD2	TRBV6-5	NA	TRBJ2-5	CASSTRLLSGDPGETQYF	TGTGCCAGCAGTACTAGGCTCCTAAGCGGGGACCCGGGAGAGACCCAGTACTTC
TRBD2	TRBV7-2	many	TRBJ2-5	CASSLTSGGPWAQYF	TGTGCCAGCAGCTTGACTAGCGGGGGGCCCTGGGCCCAGTACTTC
TRBD2	TRBV7-2	NA	TRBJ2-5	CNSTRTGGSVETQYF	TGTAACAGCACTCGAACCGGGGGGAGTGTGGAGACCCAGTACTTC
TRBD1	TRBV7-8	few	TRBJ2-7	CASSVTGTGRNEQYF	TGTGCCAGCAGCGTTACCGGGACAGGGAGGAACGAGCAGTACTTC
TRBD1	TRBV5-5	NA	TRBJ1-3	CASSLGQGENTIYF	TGTGCCAGCAGCTTGGGACAGGGTGAGAACACCATATATTTT
TRBD1	TRBV12-3/TRBV12-4	NA	TRBJ1-5	CASTGQGNQPQHF	TGTGCCAGCACGGGACAGGGGAATCAGCCCCAGCATTTT
TRBD1	TRBV6-5	NA	TRBJ2-7	CASSTRRAGGIYEQYF	TGTGCCAGCAGTACCAGGCGGGCAGGGGGAATCTACGAGCAGTACTTC
NA	TRBV28	NA	TRBJ2-5	CASGGESVETQYF	TGTGCCTCAGGAGGAGAATCTGTAGAGACCCAGTACTTC
NA	TRBV7-9	NA	TRBJ2-2	CASSSSDYANTGELFF	TGTGCCAGCAGCTCCTCAGATTACGCGAACACCGGGGAGCTGTTTTTT
NA	TRBV7-9	NA	TRBJ1-1	CASSLLGVLEAFF	TGTGCCAGCAGCTTACTTGGGGTGCTTGAAGCTTTCTTT
NA	TRBV2	NA	TRBJ2-1	CASSVSGAVYNEQFF	TGTGCCAGCAGTGTTTCAGGGGCCGTCTACAATGAGCAGTTCTTC
TRBD2	TRBV3-1	NA	TRBJ2-1	CASSQEVAGGPSSYNEQFF	TGTGCCAGCAGCCAAGAGGTAGCGGGGGGGCCAAGCTCCTACAATGAGCAGTTCTTC
NA	TRBV20-1	few	TRBJ2-3	CSASTTGASTDTQYF	TGCAGTGCTAGCACAACGGGGGCTAGCACAGATACGCAGTATTTT
NA	TRBV12-3/TRBV12-4	NA	TRBJ2-3	CASSFQGTPDTQYF	TGTGCCAGCAGTTTTCAGGGGACGCCGGATACGCAGTATTTT
NA	TRBV4-2	NA	TRBJ2-5	CASSQGNLVGTQYF	TGTGCCAGCAGCCAAGGAAACCTGGTTGGGACCCAGTACTTC
NA	TRBV6-6	many	TRBJ1-2	CASSLPTGRANYGYTF	TGTGCCAGCAGTTTGCCCACGGGCAGAGCTAACTATGGCTACACCTTC
NA	TRBV5-1	NA	TRBJ1-2	CASSRDGVDGYTF	TGCGCCAGCAGCCGCGACGGGGTGGATGGCTACACCTTC
NA	TRBV28	NA	TRBJ2-7	CASKEGGGGYEQYF	TGTGCCAGCAAGGAGGGGGGAGGTGGGTACGAGCAGTACTTC
NA	TRBV10-3	NA	TRBJ2-7	CAISEALNEQYF	TGTGCCATCAGTGAGGCACTCAACGAGCAGTACTTC
NA	TRBV28	NA	TRBJ1-1	CASSFVGGVEAFF	TGTGCCAGCAGTTTTGTCGGGGGCGTAGAAGCTTTCTTT
NA	TRBV12-3/TRBV12-4	NA	TRBJ1-2	CASNRAGVNYGYTF	TGTGCCAGCAATCGGGCAGGGGTAAATTATGGCTACACCTTC
NA	TRBV6-2/TRBV6-3	NA	TRBJ1-2	CASRDINGYTF	TGTGCCAGCAGGGACATTAATGGCTACACCTTC
NA	TRBV5-1	NA	TRBJ1-1	CASSPGGVFTEAFF	TGCGCCAGCAGTCCGGGCGGGGTTTTCACTGAAGCTTTCTTT
NA	TRBV7-7	NA	TRBJ2-1	CASTPFSGGARFEQFF	TGTGCCAGCACCCCCTTCAGTGGCGGCGCACGTTTTGAGCAGTTCTTC
NA	TRBV6-2/TRBV6-3	NA	TRBJ2-4	CASRADFKNIQYF	TGTGCCAGTAGGGCAGATTTCAAAAACATTCAGTACTTC
NA	TRBV29-1	NA	TRBJ1-2	CSVGRPAGGGGYTF	TGCAGCGTGGGTCGCCCCGCGGGGGGTGGTGGCTACACCTTC
NA	TRBV5-4	NA	TRBJ2-5	CASSLAMGVQETQYF	TGTGCCAGCAGCCTAGCTATGGGGGTCCAAGAGACCCAGTACTTC